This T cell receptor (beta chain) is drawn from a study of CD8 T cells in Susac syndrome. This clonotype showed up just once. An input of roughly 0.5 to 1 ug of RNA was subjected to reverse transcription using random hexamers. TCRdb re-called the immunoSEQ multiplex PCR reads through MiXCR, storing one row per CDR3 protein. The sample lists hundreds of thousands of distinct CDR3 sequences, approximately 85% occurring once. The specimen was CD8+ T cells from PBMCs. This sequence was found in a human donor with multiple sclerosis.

For the CDR3, the DNA is TGTGCCTGGAGTGTACACTCCTACAATGAGCAGTTCTTC. Its protein is CAWSVHSYNEQFF. V and J are TRBV30 and TRBJ2-1; D ambiguous. Germline V gene lookup returns CDR1 GTSNPN and CDR2 SVGIG (reference sequence). The length of the CDR3 is 13 residues. V gave up 0 bases and J gave up 0 bases, with 3 bases separating them. Together with reference TRBV30 and TRBJ2-1, the CDR3 gives the full variable domain: SQTIHQWPATLVQPVGSPLSLECTVEGTSNPNLYWYRQAAGRGLQLLFYSVGIGQISSEVPQNLSASRPQDRQFILSSKKLLLSDSGFYLCAWSVHSYNEQFFGPGTRLTVL.